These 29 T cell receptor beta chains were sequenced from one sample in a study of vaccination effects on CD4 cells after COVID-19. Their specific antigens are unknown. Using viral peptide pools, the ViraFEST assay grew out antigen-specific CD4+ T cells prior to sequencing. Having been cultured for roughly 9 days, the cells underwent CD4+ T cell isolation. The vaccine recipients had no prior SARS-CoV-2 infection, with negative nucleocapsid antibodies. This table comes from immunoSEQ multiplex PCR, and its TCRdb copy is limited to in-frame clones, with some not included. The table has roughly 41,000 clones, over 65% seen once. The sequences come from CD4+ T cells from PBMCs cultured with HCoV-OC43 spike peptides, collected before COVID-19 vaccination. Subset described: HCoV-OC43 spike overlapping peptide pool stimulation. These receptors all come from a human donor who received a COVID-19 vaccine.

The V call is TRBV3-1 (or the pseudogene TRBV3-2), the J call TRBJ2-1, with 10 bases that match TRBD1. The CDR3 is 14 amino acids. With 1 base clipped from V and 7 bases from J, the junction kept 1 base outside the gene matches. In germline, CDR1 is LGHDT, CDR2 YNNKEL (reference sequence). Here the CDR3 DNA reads TGTGCCAGCAGCCAAGGGACAGGGGGAAATGAGCAGTTCTTC. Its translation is CASSQGTGGNEQFF.

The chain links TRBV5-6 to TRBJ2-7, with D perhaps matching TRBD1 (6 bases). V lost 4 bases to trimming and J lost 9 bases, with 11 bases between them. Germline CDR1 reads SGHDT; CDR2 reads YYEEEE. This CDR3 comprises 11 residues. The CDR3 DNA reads TGTGCCAGCAGCCGACGACAGGTGCAGTACTTC. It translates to CASSRRQVQYF.

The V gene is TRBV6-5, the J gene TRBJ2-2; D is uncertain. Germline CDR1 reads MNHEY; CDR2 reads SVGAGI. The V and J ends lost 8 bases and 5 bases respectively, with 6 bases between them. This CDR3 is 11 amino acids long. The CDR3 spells CASRRTGELFF. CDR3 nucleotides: TGTGCCAGCCGTCGAACCGGGGAGCTGTTTTTT.

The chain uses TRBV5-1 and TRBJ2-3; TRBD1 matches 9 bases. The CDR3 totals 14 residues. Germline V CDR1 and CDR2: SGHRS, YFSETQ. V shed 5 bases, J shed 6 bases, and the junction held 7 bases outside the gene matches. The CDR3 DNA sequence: TGCGCCAGCAGACCAGGACAGGGGACCGATACGCAGTATTTT. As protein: CASRPGQGTDTQYF.

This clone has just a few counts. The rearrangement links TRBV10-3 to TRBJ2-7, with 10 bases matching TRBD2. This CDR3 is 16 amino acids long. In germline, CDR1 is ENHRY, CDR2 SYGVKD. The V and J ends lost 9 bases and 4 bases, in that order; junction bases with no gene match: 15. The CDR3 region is CAIARDTGLADYEQYF. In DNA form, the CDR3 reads TGTGCCATTGCCCGGGACACAGGACTAGCGGATTACGAGCAGTACTTC.

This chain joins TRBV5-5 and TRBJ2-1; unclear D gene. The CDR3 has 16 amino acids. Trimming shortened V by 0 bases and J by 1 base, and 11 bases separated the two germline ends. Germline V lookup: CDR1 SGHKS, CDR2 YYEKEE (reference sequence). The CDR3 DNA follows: TGTGCCAGCAGCTTGGAAGGGCCAGTATCCTACAATGAGCAGTTCTTC. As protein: CASSLEGPVSYNEQFF.

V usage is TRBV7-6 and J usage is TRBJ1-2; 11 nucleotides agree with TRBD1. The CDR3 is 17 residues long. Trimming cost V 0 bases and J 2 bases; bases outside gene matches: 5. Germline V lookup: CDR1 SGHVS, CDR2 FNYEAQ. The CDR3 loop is CASSLAGTGGLNYGYTF. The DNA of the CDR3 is TGTGCCAGCAGCTTAGCCGGGACAGGGGGTCTCAACTATGGCTACACCTTC.

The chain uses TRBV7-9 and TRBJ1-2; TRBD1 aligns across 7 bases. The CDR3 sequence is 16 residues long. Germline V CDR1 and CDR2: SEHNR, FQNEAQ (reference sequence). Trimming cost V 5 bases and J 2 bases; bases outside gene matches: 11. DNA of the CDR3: TGTGCCAGCAGCACATACCGACAGGGCGGCAACTATGGCTACACCTTC. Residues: CASSTYRQGGNYGYTF. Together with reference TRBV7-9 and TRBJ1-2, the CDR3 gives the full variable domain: DTGVSQNPRHKITKRGQNVTFRCDPISEHNRLYWYRQTLGQGPEFLTYFQNEAQLEKSRLLSDRFSAERPKGSFSTLEIQRTEQGDSAMYLCASSTYRQGGNYGYTFGSGTRLTVV.

In nucleotides, the CDR3 is TGTGCCAGTAGGTGGTCCGGGACTAGCGGCTACAATGAGCAGTTCTTC. Its protein is CASRWSGTSGYNEQFF. V and J are TRBV19 and TRBJ2-1; 11 bases line up with TRBD2. Germline CDR1 reads LNHDA; CDR2 reads SQIVND (reference sequence). With V trimmed by 6 bases and J by 3 bases, 7 bases remained unmatched. The CDR3 sequence is 16 residues long.

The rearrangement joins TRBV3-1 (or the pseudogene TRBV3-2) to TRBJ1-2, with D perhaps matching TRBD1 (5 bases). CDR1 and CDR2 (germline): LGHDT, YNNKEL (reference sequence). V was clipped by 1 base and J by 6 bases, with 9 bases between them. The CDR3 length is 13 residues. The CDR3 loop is CASSQGGVNGYTF. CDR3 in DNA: TGTGCCAGCAGCCAAGGGGGCGTTAATGGCTACACCTTC.

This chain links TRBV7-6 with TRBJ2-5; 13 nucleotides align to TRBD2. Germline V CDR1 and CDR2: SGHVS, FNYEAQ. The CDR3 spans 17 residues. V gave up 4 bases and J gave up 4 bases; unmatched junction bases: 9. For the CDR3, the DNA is TGTGCCAGCAGCTCGGGACTAGCGGGAAGAAAGGGAGAGACCCAGTACTTC. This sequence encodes CASSSGLAGRKGETQYF.

Written as DNA, the CDR3 is TGTGCCAGCAGTCCTAGCACAGATACGCAGTATTTT. Its protein product is CASSPSTDTQYF. This chain uses TRBV6-5 with TRBJ2-3, with D unclear. The CDR3 has 12 residues. V shed 5 bases and J shed 0 bases, with 3 bases lying between them. CDR1 MNHEY and CDR2 SVGAGI come from the germline V gene.

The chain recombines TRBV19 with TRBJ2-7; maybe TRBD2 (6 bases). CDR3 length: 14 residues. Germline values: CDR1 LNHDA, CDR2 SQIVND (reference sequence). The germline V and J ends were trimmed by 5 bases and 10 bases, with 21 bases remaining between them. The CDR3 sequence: CASSDPYRDSKQYF. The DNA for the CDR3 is TGTGCCAGTAGTGACCCCTACCGGGACTCGAAACAGTACTTC.

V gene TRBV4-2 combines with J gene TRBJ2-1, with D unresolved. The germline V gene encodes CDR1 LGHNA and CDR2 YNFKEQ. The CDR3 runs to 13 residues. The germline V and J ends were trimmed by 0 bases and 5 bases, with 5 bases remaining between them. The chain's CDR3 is CASSQDRHNEQFF. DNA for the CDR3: TGTGCCAGCAGCCAAGATCGGCACAATGAGCAGTTCTTC.

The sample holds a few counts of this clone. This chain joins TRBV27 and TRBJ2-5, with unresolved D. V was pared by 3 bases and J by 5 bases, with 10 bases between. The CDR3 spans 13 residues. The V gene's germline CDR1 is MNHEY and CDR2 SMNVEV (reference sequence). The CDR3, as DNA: TGTGCCAGCAGTTTTCTCGGAACGGAGACCCAGTACTTC. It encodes CASSFLGTETQYF.

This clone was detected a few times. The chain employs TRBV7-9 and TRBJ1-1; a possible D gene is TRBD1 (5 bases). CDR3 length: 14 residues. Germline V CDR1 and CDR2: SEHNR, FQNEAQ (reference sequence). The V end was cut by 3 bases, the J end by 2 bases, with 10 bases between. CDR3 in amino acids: CASSFSGFNTEAFF. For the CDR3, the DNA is TGTGCCAGCAGCTTCTCAGGGTTTAACACTGAAGCTTTCTTT.

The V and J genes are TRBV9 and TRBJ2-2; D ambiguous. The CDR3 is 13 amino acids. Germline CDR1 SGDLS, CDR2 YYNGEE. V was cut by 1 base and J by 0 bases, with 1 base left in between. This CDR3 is CASSVSNTGELFF. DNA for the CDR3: TGTGCCAGCAGCGTATCGAACACCGGGGAGCTGTTTTTT.

The CDR3, as DNA: TGTGCCAGTAGTTCGGGACTAGCGGACTCCTACAATGAGCAGTTCTTC. Residues: CASSSGLADSYNEQFF. The V and J genes are TRBV19 and TRBJ2-1; 11 bases map to TRBD2. The CDR3 is 16 residues long. V was pared by 5 bases and J by 0 bases, with 3 bases of the junction left unmatched. CDR1 is LNHDA and CDR2 is SQIVND in the germline V gene (reference sequence).

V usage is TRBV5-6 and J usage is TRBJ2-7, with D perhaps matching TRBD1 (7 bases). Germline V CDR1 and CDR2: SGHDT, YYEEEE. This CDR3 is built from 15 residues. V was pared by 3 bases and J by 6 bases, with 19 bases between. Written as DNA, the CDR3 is TGTGCCAGCAGCTGGGGGGACAGCCAAGGAGGCGAGCAGTACTTC. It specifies CASSWGDSQGGEQYF.

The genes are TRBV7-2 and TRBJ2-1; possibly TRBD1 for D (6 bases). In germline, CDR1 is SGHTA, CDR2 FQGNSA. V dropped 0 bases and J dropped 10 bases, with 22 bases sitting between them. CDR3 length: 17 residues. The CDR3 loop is CASSLARRTAWHEEQFF. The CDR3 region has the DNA TGTGCCAGCAGCTTAGCGCGACGGACAGCTTGGCATGAGGAGCAGTTCTTC.

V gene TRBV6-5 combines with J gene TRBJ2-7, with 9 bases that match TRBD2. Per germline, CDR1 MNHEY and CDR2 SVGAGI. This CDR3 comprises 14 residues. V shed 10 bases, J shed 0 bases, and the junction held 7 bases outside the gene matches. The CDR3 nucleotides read TGTGCCACCGCGGGAGGGTGGAACTCCTACGAGCAGTACTTC. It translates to CATAGGWNSYEQYF.

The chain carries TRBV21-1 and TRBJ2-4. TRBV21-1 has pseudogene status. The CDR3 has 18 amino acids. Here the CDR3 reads CASSKRGGAGRAKNIQYF. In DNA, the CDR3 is TGTGCCAGCAGCAAGAGGGGTGGGGCAGGTAGGGCCAAAAACATTCAGTACTTC.

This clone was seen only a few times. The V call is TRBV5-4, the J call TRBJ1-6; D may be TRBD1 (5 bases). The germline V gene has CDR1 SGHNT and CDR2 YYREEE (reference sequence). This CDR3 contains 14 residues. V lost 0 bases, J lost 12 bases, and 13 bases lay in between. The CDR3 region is CASSLEDSRGPLHF. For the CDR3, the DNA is TGTGCCAGCAGCTTGGAGGACTCTAGGGGACCCCTCCACTTT.

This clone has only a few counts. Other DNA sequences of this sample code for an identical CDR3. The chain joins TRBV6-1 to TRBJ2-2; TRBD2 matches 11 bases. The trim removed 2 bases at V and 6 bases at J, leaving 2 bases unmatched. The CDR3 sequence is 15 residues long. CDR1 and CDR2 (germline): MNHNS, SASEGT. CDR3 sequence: CASSELAGGPGELFF. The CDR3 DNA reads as TGTGCCAGCAGTGAATTAGCGGGGGGGCCCGGGGAGCTGTTTTTT.

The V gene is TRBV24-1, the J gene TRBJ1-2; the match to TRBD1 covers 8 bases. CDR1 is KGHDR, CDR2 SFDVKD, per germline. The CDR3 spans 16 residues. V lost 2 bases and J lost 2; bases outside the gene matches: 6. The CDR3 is CATSDSNGQGNYGYTF. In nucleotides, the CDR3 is TGTGCCACCAGTGATTCAAACGGACAGGGCAACTATGGCTACACCTTC.

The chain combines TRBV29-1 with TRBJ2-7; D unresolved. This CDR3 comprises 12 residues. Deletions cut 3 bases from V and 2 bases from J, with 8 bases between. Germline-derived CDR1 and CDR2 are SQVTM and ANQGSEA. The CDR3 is CSVDDSAYEQYF. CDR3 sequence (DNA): TGCAGCGTTGATGACTCGGCCTACGAGCAGTACTTC.

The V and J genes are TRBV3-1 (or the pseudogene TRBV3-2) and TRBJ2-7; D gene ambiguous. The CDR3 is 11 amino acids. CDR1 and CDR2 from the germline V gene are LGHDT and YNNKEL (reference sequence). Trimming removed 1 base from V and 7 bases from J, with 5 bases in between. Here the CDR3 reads CASSQAWEQYF. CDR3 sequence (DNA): TGTGCCAGCAGCCAAGCCTGGGAGCAGTACTTC.

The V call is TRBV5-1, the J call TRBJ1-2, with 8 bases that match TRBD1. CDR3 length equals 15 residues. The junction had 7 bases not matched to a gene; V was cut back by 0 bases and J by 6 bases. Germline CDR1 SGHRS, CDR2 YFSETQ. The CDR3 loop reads CASSLASGGYDGYTF. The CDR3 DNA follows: TGCGCCAGCAGCTTGGCCTCAGGGGGCTATGATGGCTACACCTTC.

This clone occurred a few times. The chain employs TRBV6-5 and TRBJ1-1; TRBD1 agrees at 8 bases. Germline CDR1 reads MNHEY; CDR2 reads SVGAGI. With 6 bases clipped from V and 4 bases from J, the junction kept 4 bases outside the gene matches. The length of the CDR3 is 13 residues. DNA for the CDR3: TGTGCCAGCAGCGACAGGGGCGGCACTGAAGCTTTCTTT. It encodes CASSDRGGTEAFF.